This paragraph reports one T cell receptor beta chain. Its target is not known. For the second PCR, which ran for about 6 to 11 cycles, a sample-barcoded 5' primer and a J-beta primer mix were used. The template-switch adaptor, which had 12 random nucleotides, put a tag on each cDNA molecule. TCRdb reprocessed the 5' RACE reads via MiXCR and lists one record per CDR3 protein. The table lists hundreds of thousands of distinct CDR3 sequences, around 45% of them singletons, with 15% to 20% in the top ten. Donors ranged from roughly 6 to 90 years old and were healthy Caucasians in Russia. This sample is part of a study of blood T cells in healthy people across ages. Findings of the study overall: Older age went with lower TCR beta diversity per million T cells, in a roughly linear way. Expanded clonotype shifts may have been confounded, as the donors had an unknown CMV status.

Per germline, CDR1 KGHDR and CDR2 SFDVKD. Trimming removed 5 bases from V and 5 bases from J; junction bases left unmatched: 7. The CDR3 totals 14 residues. The source of this sequence is an elderly man in good health. The chain joins TRBV24-1 to TRBJ2-7, with 8 nucleotides matching TRBD2. Sequenced input: blood. Here the CDR3 DNA reads TGTGCCACCAGTGCCACCGGGGGGGGCCACGAGCAGTACTTC. It codes for CATSATGGGHEQYF.